Listed here is a single T cell receptor beta chain. Its cognate antigen is unknown. The data belong to a study of T cells in Graves' hyperthyroidism and ophthalmopathy. Study outcomes and limitations: Most thyroid clonotypes that were expanded above 0.001 also turned up in blood.

This CDR3 comprises 16 residues. Germline values: CDR1 MGHDK, CDR2 SYGVNS. V lost 3 bases and J lost 14, with 23 bases in between. The definition of stable Graves' hyperthyroidism was no ophthalmopathy progression within 18 months. The patients, who ranged from 18 to 65 in age, presented with newly diagnosed hyperthyroidism lasting under 2 months. What was amplified from RNA transcripts were TCR beta CDR3 regions. First-round RT-PCR targeting the TCR CDR3 was performed with the HTBI primer set. Using its own MiXCR run on the multiplex PCR reads, TCRdb lists one record per CDR3 protein. The profile shows a few hundred thousand distinct CDR3 sequences, 46% of them singletons.

This chain joins TRBV25-1 and TRBJ1-6; TRBD1 might be the D (6 bases). Sequencing input: peripheral blood or thyroid tissue (not recorded which). The TCR sequence derives from a woman aged 18-29 years with Graves' hyperthyroidism. The CDR3 coding sequence is TGTGCCAGCAGTGATAGCTGTGGGACAATTGGTTTGACCCTCCACTTT. This sequence encodes CASSDSCGTIGLTLHF.